The clone carrying this T cell receptor (beta chain) was observed a few times. The data are from a study of blood T cells in healthy people across ages. With a J-beta primer mix and a sample-barcoded 5' primer, a second PCR ran roughly 6 to 11 cycles. TCRdb ran MiXCR on the 5' RACE reads and lists one entry per CDR3 protein. The data hold around 750,000 distinct CDR3 sequences, with about 53% observed a single time. A minimum of 6 micrograms of total RNA was extracted per sample. V was clipped by 6 bases and J by 2 bases, with 16 bases between them. The CDR3 sequence is 14 residues long. Germline CDR1 and CDR2: SQVTM and ANQGSEA.

Sequenced material: blood. The gene calls are TRBV29-1 and TRBJ1-1; no firm D call. This TCR came from a man older than 75 in good health. CDR3 protein: CSVPHSATNTEAFF. The CDR3 DNA reads as TGCAGCGTCCCCCACAGCGCGACCAACACTGAAGCTTTCTTT.